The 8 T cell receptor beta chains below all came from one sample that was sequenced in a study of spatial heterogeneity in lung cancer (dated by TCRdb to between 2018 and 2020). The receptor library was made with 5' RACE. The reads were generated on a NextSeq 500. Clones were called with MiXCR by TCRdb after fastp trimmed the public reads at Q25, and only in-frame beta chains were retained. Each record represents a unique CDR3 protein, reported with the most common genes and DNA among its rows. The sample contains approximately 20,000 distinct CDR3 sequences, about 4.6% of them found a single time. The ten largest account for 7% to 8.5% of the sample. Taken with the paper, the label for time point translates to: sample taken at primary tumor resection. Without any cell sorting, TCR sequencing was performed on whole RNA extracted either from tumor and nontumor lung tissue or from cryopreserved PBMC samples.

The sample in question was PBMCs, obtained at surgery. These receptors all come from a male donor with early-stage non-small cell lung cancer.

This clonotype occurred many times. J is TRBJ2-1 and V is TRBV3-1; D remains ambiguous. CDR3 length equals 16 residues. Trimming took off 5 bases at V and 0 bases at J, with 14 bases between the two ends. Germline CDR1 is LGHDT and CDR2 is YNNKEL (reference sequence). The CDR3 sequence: CASSDPTLSSYNEQFF. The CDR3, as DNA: TGTGCCAGCAGCGACCCGACATTGAGCTCCTACAATGAGCAGTTCTTC.

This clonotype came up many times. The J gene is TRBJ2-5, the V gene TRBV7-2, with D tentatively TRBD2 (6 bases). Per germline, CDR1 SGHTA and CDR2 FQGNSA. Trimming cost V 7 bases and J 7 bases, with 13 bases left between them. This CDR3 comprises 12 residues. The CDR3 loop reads CASTFPGGTQYF. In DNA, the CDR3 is TGTGCCAGCACCTTCCCCGGGGGGACCCAGTACTTC.

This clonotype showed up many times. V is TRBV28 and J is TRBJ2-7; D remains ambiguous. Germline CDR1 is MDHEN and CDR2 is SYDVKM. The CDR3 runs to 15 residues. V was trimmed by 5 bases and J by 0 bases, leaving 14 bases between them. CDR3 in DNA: TGTGCCAGCAGTCTCTTAAGGTCAAGCTCCTACGAGCAGTACTTC. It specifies CASSLLRSSSYEQYF. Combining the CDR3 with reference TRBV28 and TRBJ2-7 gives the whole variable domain DVKVTQSSRYLVKRTGEKVFLECVQDMDHENMFWYRQDPGLGLRLIYFSYDVKMKEKGDIPEGYSVSREKKERFSLILESASTNQTSMYLCASSLLRSSSYEQYFGPGTRLTVT.

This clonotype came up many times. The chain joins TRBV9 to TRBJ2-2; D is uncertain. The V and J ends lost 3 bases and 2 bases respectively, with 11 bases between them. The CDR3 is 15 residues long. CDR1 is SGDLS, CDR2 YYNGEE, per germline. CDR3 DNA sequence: TGTGCCAGCAGCGCGACGCAGCTTAACACCGGGGAGCTGTTTTTT. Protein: CASSATQLNTGELFF.

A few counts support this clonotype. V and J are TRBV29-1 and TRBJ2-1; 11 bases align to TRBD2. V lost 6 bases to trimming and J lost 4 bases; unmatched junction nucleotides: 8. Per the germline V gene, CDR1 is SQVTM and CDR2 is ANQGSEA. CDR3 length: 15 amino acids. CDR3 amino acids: CSVPPTSGSYNEQFF. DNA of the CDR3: TGCAGCGTCCCCCCAACTAGCGGGAGTTACAATGAGCAGTTCTTC.

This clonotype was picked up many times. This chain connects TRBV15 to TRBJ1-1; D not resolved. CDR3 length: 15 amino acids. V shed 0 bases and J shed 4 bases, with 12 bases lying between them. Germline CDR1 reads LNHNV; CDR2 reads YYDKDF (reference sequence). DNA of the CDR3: TGTGCCACCAGCAGAGAGGCGCTGGCGACCACTGAAGCTTTCTTT. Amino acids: CATSREALATTEAFF.

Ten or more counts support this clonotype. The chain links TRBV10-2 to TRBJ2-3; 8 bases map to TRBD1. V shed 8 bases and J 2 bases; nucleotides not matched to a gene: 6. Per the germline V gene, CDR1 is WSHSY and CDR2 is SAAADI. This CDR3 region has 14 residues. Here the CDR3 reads CASQGAGYTDTQYF. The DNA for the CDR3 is TGCGCCAGCCAGGGGGCGGGCTACACAGATACGCAGTATTTT.

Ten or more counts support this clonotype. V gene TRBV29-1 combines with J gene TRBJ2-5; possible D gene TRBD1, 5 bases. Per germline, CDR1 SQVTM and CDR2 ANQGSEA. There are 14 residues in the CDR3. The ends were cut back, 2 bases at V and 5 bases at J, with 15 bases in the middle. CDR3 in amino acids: CSVEPRETVETQYF. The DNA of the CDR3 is TGCAGCGTTGAACCCCGAGAGACAGTGGAGACCCAGTACTTC. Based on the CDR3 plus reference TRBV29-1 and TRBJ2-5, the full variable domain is SAVISQKPSRDICQRGTSLTIQCQVDSQVTMMFWYRQQPGQSLTLIATANQGSEATYESGFVIDKFPISRPNLTFSTLTVSNMSPEDSSIYLCSVEPRETVETQYFGPGTRLLVL.